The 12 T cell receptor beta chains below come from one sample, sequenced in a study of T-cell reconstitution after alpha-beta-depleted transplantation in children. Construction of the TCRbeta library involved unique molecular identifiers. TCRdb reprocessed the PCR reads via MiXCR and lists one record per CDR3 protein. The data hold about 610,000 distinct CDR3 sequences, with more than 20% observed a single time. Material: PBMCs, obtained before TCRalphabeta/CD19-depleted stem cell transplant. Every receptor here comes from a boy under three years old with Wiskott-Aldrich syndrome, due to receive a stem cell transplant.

CDR3 DNA: TGTGCCAGCAGCTCGACAGGGGGACTCCAAGAGACCCAGTACTTC. Amino acid sequence: CASSSTGGLQETQYF. V and J are TRBV7-3 and TRBJ2-5; TRBD1 agrees at 9 bases. Germline CDR1 reads SGHTA; CDR2 reads FQGTGA. The CDR3 has 15 amino acids. J lost 1 base, V lost 4 bases, and 4 bases had no gene match.

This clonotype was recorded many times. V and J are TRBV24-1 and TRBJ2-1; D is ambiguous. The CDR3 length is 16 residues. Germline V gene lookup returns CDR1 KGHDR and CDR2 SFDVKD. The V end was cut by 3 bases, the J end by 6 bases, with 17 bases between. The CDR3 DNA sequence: TGTGCCACCAGTGATCCCGGACCCTTATCGGGCAATGAGCAGTTCTTC. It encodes CATSDPGPLSGNEQFF.

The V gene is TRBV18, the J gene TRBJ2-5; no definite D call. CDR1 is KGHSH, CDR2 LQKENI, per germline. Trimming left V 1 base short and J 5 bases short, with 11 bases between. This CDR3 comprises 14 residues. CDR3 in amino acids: CASSPLAAWETQYF. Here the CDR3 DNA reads TGTGCCAGCTCACCACTCGCGGCCTGGGAGACCCAGTACTTC.

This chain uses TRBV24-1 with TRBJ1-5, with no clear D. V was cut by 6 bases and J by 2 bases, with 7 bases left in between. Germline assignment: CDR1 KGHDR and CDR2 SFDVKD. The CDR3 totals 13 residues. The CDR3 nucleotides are TGTGCCACCAGTTCCGTTGGCAATCAGCCCCAGCATTTT. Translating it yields CATSSVGNQPQHF.

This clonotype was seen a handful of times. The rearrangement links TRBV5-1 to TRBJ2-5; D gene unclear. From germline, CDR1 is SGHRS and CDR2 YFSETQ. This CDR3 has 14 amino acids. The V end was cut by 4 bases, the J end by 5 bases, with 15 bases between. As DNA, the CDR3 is TGCGCCAGCAGCGTCCGGACCCCGCGGGAGACCCAGTACTTC. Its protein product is CASSVRTPRETQYF.

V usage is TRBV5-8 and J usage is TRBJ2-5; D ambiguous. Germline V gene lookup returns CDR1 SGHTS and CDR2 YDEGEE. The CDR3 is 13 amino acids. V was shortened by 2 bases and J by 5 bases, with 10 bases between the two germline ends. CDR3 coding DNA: TGTGCCAGCAGCTTTGCTTCCCGGGAGACCCAGTACTTC. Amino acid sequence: CASSFASRETQYF.

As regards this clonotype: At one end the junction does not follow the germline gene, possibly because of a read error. This CDR3 reads CASSAFLGISYTEQFF. The CDR3, as DNA: TGCGCCAGCAGCGCCTTTTTGGGGATCTCCTACACTGAGCAGTTCTTC. The V call is TRBV5-1, the J call TRBJ2-1; the D is unclear. Germline V CDR1 and CDR2: SGHRS, YFSETQ. This CDR3 comprises 16 residues. The full variable domain, rest sourced from reference TRBV5-1 and TRBJ2-1, is KAGVTQTPRYLIKTRGQQVTLSCSPISGHRSVSWYQQTPGQGLQFLFEYFSETQRNKGNFPGRFSGRQFSNSRSEMNVSTLELGDSALYLCASSAFLGISYTEQFFGPGTRLTVL.

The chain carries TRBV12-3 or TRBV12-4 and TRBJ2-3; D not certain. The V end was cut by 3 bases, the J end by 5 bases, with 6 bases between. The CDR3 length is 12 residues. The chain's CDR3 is CASSFTKDTQYF. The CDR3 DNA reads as TGTGCCAGCAGTTTCACTAAAGATACGCAGTATTTT.

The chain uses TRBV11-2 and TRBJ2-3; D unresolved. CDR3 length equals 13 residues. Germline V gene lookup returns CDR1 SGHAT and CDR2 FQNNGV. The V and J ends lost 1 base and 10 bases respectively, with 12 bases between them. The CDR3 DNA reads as TGTGCCAGCAGCTTAGCCGATAGGGTTGCGCAGTATTTT. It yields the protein CASSLADRVAQYF.

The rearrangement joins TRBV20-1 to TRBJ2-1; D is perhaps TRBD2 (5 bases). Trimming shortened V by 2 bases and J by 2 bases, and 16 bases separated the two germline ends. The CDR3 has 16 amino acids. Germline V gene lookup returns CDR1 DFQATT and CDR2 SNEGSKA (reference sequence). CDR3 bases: TGCAGTGCTAGAACATTGGACTCAGGCGCCTACAATGAGCAGTTCTTC. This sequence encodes CSARTLDSGAYNEQFF.

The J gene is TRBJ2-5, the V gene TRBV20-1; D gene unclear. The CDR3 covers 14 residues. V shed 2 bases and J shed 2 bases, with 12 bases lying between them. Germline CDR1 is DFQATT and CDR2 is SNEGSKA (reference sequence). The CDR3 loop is CSARRVGSQETQYF. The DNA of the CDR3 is TGCAGTGCTAGAAGGGTCGGCTCTCAAGAGACCCAGTACTTC.

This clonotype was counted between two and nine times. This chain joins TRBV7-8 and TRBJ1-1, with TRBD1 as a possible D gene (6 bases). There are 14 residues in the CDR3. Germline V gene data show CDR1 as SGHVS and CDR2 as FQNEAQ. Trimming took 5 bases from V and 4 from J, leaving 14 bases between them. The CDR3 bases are TGTGCCAGCAGCCCAACAGGGTGTTGCACTGAAGCTTTCTTT. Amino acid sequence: CASSPTGCCTEAFF.